What follows describes a single T cell receptor beta chain. The data were taken from a study of T cell changes during pregnancy in multiple sclerosis. The data were produced by immunoSEQ multiplex PCR, yet TCRdb's version contains in-frame clones alone and is incomplete. The table records around 69,000 clones, approximately 90% of them present only once. Trimming removed 0 bases from V and 0 bases from J, with 9 bases in between. Germline CDR1 is LNHNV and CDR2 is YYDKDF (reference sequence). CDR3 length: 15 amino acids. V is TRBV15 and J is TRBJ2-7; unclear D gene. The sequences come from peripheral blood, collected in the third trimester of pregnancy. This TCR derives from a female donor with multiple sclerosis, enrolled in a pregnancy study. The CDR3 protein is CATSRDGPSSYEQYF. The CDR3 bases are TGTGCCACCAGCAGAGACGGTCCAAGCTCCTACGAGCAGTACTTC.